This T cell receptor (beta chain) is from a study of shared clonotypes between healthy human individuals. Study-level findings and limits: The donor pool, a small one, limited the genetic and exposure-history diversity represented. Relative to clonotypes present in all four donors, those not shared had lower generation probabilities.

Deep-level assay runs were performed. In the authors' workflow: ImmunoSEQ gave junction-only sequences without quality scores, so filtering differed. Method: immunoSEQ multiplex PCR; TCRdb's copy keeps in-frame clones and lacks some. V and J calls and clone size come straight from that table; D and trimming were deduced from the DNA. The top ten hold 0.36% of the sample, which has some 2,500,000 clones, approximately 94% seen once. Trimming removed 3 bases at V and 6 bases at J, with 17 bases between. The CDR3 contains 16 residues. In germline, CDR1 is SGHTA, CDR2 FQGTGA. Regarding this clone: The antigen remains undetermined.

V and J are TRBV7-3 and TRBJ2-2; D may be TRBD2 (5 bases). The clonotype was recovered from a young man in good health. Some clones in this sample may be carry-over from other donors' samples. The source material was naive CD4+ T cells from PBMCs. Indicated subset: CD45RA+ positively selected. The CDR3 here is CASSLLVGPGAGELFF. As DNA, the CDR3 is TGTGCCAGCAGCTTGTTGGTCGGCCCCGGGGCCGGGGAGCTGTTTTTT.